The next 6 T cell receptor beta chains were all read from a single sample in a study of shared clonotypes between healthy human individuals. The table came from immunoSEQ multiplex PCR; TCRdb's copy has only in-frame clones and leaves some out. The sample yields roughly 1,600,000 clones, 97% to 99% seen once. The sequenced sample was naive CD4+ T cells sorted from blood. Subset reported: CD45RA+ positively selected. These receptors originate from a young man in good health.

The rearrangement uses TRBV28 and TRBJ2-4, with 9 bases lining up with TRBD2. Looked up from germline, CDR1 is MDHEN and CDR2 is SYDVKM. The CDR3 runs to 17 residues. The junction had 9 bases not matched to a gene; V was cut back by 5 bases and J by 1 base. CDR3: CASSRLGTSPAKNIQYF. The DNA for the CDR3 is TGTGCCAGCAGTCGCCTAGGGACTAGCCCTGCCAAAAACATTCAGTACTTC.

A single count supports this clone. The chain employs TRBV6-1 and TRBJ2-2; D uncertain. In germline, CDR1 is MNHNS, CDR2 SASEGT. The CDR3 length is 13 residues. The V and J ends lost 8 bases and 2 bases respectively, with 9 bases between them. The CDR3 bases are TGTGCCAGCGCCCATCCAAACACCGGGGAGCTGTTTTTT. Its translation is CASAHPNTGELFF.

The J gene is TRBJ2-7, the V gene TRBV5-1; D is perhaps TRBD1 or TRBD2 (5 bases each). Germline V lookup: CDR1 SGHRS, CDR2 YFSETQ. The CDR3 extends over 13 amino acids. The ends were cut back, 7 bases at V and 1 base at J, with 12 bases in the middle. This CDR3 reads CASGRDVSYEQYF. The CDR3 DNA reads as TGCGCCAGCGGCCGGGACGTTTCCTACGAGCAGTACTTC.

The rearrangement uses TRBV11-2 and TRBJ1-1, with D maybe TRBD1 (6 bases). Germline V gene sequence: CDR1 SGHAT, CDR2 FQNNGV. Trimming took off 4 bases at V and 3 bases at J, with 12 bases between the two ends. The CDR3 is made up of 14 amino acids. The CDR3 sequence is CASSYVTGYTEAFF. The CDR3 nucleotides are TGTGCCAGCAGCTACGTTACAGGGTACACTGAAGCTTTCTTT.

This clone was seen more than once but under ten times. The V call is TRBV6-6, the J call TRBJ1-2; D is uncertain. V was trimmed by 5 bases and J by 1 base, leaving 14 bases between them. Looked up from germline, CDR1 is MNHNY and CDR2 is SVGAGI (reference sequence). The CDR3 is made up of 15 amino acids. DNA for the CDR3: TGTGCCAGCAGTCCGCCAGCGCGTTTTAACTATGGCTACACCTTC. It specifies CASSPPARFNYGYTF.

On this clone: The same CDR3 also results from other DNA sequences found in this sample. The chain recombines TRBV18 with TRBJ2-1, with D possibly matching TRBD1 (6 bases). Germline V CDR1 and CDR2: KGHSH, LQKENI. CDR3 length: 14 residues. V was clipped by 3 bases and J by 4 bases, with 10 bases between them. CDR3 amino acids: CASSPPTGYNEQFF. CDR3 bases: TGTGCCAGCTCACCGCCTACAGGGTACAATGAGCAGTTCTTC.